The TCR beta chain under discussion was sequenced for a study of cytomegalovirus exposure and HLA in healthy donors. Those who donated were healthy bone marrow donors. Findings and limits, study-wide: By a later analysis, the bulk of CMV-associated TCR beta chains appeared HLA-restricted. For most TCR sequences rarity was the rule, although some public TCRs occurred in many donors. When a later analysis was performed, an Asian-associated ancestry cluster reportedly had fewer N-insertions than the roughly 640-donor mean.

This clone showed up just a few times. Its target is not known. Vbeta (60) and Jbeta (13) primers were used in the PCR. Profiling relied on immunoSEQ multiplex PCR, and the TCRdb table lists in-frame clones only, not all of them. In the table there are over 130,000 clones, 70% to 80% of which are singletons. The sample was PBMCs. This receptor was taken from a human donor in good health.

CDR3 bases: TGTGCCTGGAGTGTACTGTTGGGCTCTAGCGGTTACTACGAGCAGTACTTC. Translated: CAWSVLLGSSGYYEQYF. The chain combines TRBV30 with TRBJ2-7; the match to TRBD2 covers 7 bases. Germline V gene sequence: CDR1 GTSNPN, CDR2 SVGIG (reference sequence). The CDR3 contains 17 residues. V gave up 0 bases and J gave up 3 bases; unmatched junction bases: 14. Supplemented by reference TRBV30 and TRBJ2-7, the full variable domain reads SQTIHQWPATLVQPVGSPLSLECTVEGTSNPNLYWYRQAAGRGLQLLFYSVGIGQISSEVPQNLSASRPQDRQFILSSKKLLLSDSGFYLCAWSVLLGSSGYYEQYFGPGTRLTVT.